This TCR beta chain was sequenced during a study of shared clonotypes between healthy human individuals. Profiling relied on immunoSEQ multiplex PCR, and the TCRdb table lists in-frame clones only, not all of them. The table has about 650,000 clones, roughly 96% seen once. Naive CD8 isolation took CD45RO-negative cells positively selected for CCR7 and excluded terminally differentiated effector memory CD45RA+ cells. The sequence came from a woman aged 25-40 years in good health. The sequenced material came from naive CD8+ T cells sorted from blood.

The CDR3 is CASSGGRSTDTQYF. CDR3 bases: TGTGCCAGCAGTGGCGGGAGATCCACAGATACGCAGTATTTT. The rearrangement uses TRBV14 and TRBJ2-3; TRBD2 matches at 7 bases. Germline lookup yields CDR1 SGHDN and CDR2 FVKESK. The V gene end was trimmed by 6 bases and the J gene end by 2 bases; junction bases not matched to a gene: 5. This CDR3 is 14 amino acids long.